This TCR beta chain is from a study of blood T cells in healthy people across ages. Germline V gives CDR1 DFQATT, CDR2 SNEGSKA (reference sequence). This CDR3 comprises 11 residues. About this clonotype: Its matching antigen is unknown. One base away lies a much larger clone, so this may be a sequencing read error.

Total RNA extraction produced at least 6 micrograms (per sample) for the study. Overall study findings and caveats: A strong correlation was found between TCR beta diversity and the percentage of naive T cells.

Primed by a sample-barcoded 5' primer and a J-beta primer mix, a second PCR proceeded for about 6 to 11 cycles. The template-switch adaptor was a 5' adaptor with 12 random nucleotides. It tagged each cDNA molecule. MiXCR, applied by TCRdb to the 5' RACE reads, yields one record per CDR3 protein. This sample has some 1.7 million distinct CDR3 sequences, with 28% found just once. The specimen sequenced was blood. The receptor was derived from a woman in her 30s in good health. The chain has TRBV20-1 and TRBJ2-5, with D perhaps TRBD1 or TRBD2 (5 bases each). The CDR3 here is CSALGGEIQYF. The CDR3 DNA follows: TGCAGTGCTCTTGGGGGAGAGATCCAGTACTTC.